These 2 T cell receptor beta chains share one sample of origin, sequenced in a study of cytomegalovirus exposure and HLA in healthy donors. Method: immunoSEQ multiplex PCR; TCRdb's copy keeps in-frame clones and lacks some. The data show approximately 280,000 clones, 65% to 90% seen once. The source material was PBMCs. Receptors originate from a woman aged 18 to 35 in good health and CMV-seronegative.

The chain combines TRBV9 with TRBJ2-1; D might be TRBD2 (6 bases). CDR1 and CDR2 from the germline V gene are SGDLS and YYNGEE. This CDR3 has 13 amino acids. V was clipped by 0 bases and J by 8 bases, with 9 bases between them. The DNA for the CDR3 is TGTGCCAGCAGCGTAGGGGGGGTCGATGAGCAGTTCTTC. Translation: CASSVGGVDEQFF.

Worth noting for this clone: Other DNA sequences in this specimen translate into the identical CDR3. The V gene is TRBV4-3, the J gene TRBJ2-7; D remains unclear. CDR3 size: 13 residues. Between the trimmed V and J ends, which lost 0 bases and 0 bases, there was a span of 3 bases. Germline V CDR1 and CDR2: LGHNA, YSLEER. CDR3 nucleotides: TGCGCCAGCAGCCAAGACCGCTCCTACGAGCAGTACTTC. Translated: CASSQDRSYEQYF.